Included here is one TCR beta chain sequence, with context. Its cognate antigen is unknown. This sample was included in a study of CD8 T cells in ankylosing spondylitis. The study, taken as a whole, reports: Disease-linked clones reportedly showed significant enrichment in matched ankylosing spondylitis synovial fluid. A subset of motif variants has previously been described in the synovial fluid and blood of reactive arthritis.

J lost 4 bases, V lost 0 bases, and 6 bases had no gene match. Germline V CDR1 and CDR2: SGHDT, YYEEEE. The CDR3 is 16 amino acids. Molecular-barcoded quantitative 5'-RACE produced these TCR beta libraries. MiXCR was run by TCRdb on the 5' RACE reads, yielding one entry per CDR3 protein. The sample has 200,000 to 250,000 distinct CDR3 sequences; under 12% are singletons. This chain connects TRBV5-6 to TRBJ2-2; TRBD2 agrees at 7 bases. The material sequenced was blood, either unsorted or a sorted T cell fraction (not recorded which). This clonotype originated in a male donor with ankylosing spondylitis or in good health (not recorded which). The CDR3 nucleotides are TGTGCCAGCAGCTTGGTATCGAGCGGGGCCACCGGGGAGCTGTTTTTT. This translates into CASSLVSSGATGELFF.